The T cell receptor beta chain under discussion was sequenced for a study of blood T cells in healthy people across ages. Study overall: Template switching recovered approximately one barcoded beta molecule for every two T cells. Findings and caveats of the study: Strongly correlated with naive T cell percentage was TCR beta diversity. Naive and antigen-experienced cells could not be conclusively compared, given unsorted PBMCs.

With a J-beta primer mix and a sample-barcoded 5' primer, a second PCR ran about 6 to 11 cycles. TCRdb analysed the 5' RACE reads with MiXCR anew, one entry per CDR3 protein. The sample holds 1.6 million or so distinct CDR3 sequences; roughly a third are singletons and the top ten take 11%. This clonotype occurred a few times. The target antigen is unknown. Per sample, extraction of total RNA gave at least 6 micrograms in every case. Germline values: CDR1 DFQATT, CDR2 SNEGSKA (reference sequence). Between the trimmed V and J ends, which lost 1 base and 9 bases, there was a span of 11 bases. The CDR3 sequence is 12 residues long.

The rearrangement uses TRBV20-1 and TRBJ2-3, with D perhaps given as TRBD1 or TRBD2 (5 bases each). The sequenced material came from blood. The TCR was taken from a woman between 25 and 40 years old in good health. This chain's CDR3 is CSARAGRDTQYF. The CDR3 region has the DNA TGCAGTGCTAGAGCTGGAAGGGACACGCAGTATTTT.